These 4 T cell receptor beta chains came from one sample sequenced in a study of vaccination and CD4 T cells after COVID-19. The antigens for these receptors are not known. Cultured CD4+ T cell DNA underwent sequencing with the Oncomine TCR Beta short-read assay. A single record per CDR3 protein comes from TCRdb applying MiXCR to the PCR reads. The data show around 6,800 distinct CDR3 sequences, 70% to 80% seen once. Treatment meaning: approximately 9-day PBMC culture with coronavirus spike peptide pools or control peptides (ViraFEST assay). Sequencing input: CD4+ T cells from blood, cultured in vitro. Every receptor here comes from a human donor who had recovered from COVID-19.

Relative to its sample, this clonotype is large. The rearrangement links TRBV7-9 to TRBJ2-1; 9 nucleotides match TRBD2. Germline values: CDR1 SEHNR, CDR2 FQNEAQ (reference sequence). Trimming removed 5 bases from V and 10 bases from J; junction bases left unmatched: 9. This CDR3 contains 14 residues. The CDR3 DNA is TGTGCCAGCAGCCGGTTAGCGGGGGCCCTCGAGCAGTTCTTC. This translates into CASSRLAGALEQFF.

The rearrangement links TRBV20-1 to TRBJ1-1; 8 bases map to TRBD1. CDR1 and CDR2 from the germline V gene are DFQATT and SNEGSKA (reference sequence). Trimming cost V 6 bases and J 0 bases; bases outside gene matches: 9. The CDR3 extends over 15 amino acids. CDR3 bases: TGCAGTGCGACCCGACAGGGGTCCGTGAACACTGAAGCTTTCTTT. The encoded protein is CSATRQGSVNTEAFF.

The rearrangement uses TRBV28 and TRBJ2-7, with D perhaps given as TRBD1 or TRBD2 (6 bases each). CDR1 and CDR2 (germline): MDHEN, SYDVKM. The V end lost 0 bases, the J end lost 3 bases, and 15 bases lay between the germline ends. This CDR3 comprises 16 residues. The CDR3 region has the DNA TGTGCCAGCAGTTTATGGGCTGGAGGGGGTTTCTACGAGCAGTACTTC. Translated: CASSLWAGGGFYEQYF.

V is TRBV15 and J is TRBJ2-7; D is unclear. The germline V gene encodes CDR1 LNHNV and CDR2 YYDKDF (reference sequence). The V and J ends lost 0 bases and 2 bases respectively, with 11 bases between them. CDR3 length equals 15 residues. The CDR3 nucleotides read TGTGCCACCAGCAGAGAGGCTGGTACTCCCTACGAGCAGTACTTC. It specifies CATSREAGTPYEQYF.